This T cell receptor beta chain was obtained from a study of T cell responses to AZD1222 COVID-19 vaccine. The CDR3 runs 15 residues. V shed 4 bases and J 5 bases; nucleotides not matched to a gene: 8. Germline CDR1 and CDR2: ENHRY and SYGVKD. Points on this clone: Its antigen is as yet unknown.

This table comes from immunoSEQ multiplex PCR, and its TCRdb copy is limited to in-frame clones, with some not included. The table records 150,000 to 200,000 clones, around 90% of them present only once. Study conclusions and caveats: Spike-specific TCR breadth rose after two AZD1222 doses, and depth rose as well. Spike was spanned by vaccine-associated CD4 TCRs, which were dominant at 160-218 and 743-854. Among the donors, most were white British and more were female, and clonal diversity was possibly underestimated.

This TCR came from an adult who received the MenACWY meningococcal vaccine as a control. This material consisted of peripheral blood, taken 28 days after the second dose of the MenACWY control vaccine. The rearrangement links TRBV10-3 to TRBJ1-5, with TRBD1 identical over 7 bases. CDR3 amino acids: CAISVNRGVDQPQHF. The DNA of the CDR3 is TGTGCCATCAGTGTGAACAGGGGAGTAGATCAGCCCCAGCATTTT.